The present TCR beta chain was sequenced within a study of lymphopenia after photon versus proton radiotherapy. Study-level points and caveats: Oligoclonal CD8+ Temra expansion after nadir drove photon patients' diversity drop. Better survival with proton therapy was suggested as possible, not demonstrated.

J was trimmed by 3 bases and V by 5 bases; bases with no gene match: 7. The V gene's germline CDR1 is GTSNPN and CDR2 SVGIG (reference sequence). The CDR3 is 14 amino acids. In its sample, this clone was seen a few times. Its antigen remains unidentified. Here immunoSEQ multiplex PCR was the method, and the copy in TCRdb shows in-frame clones only, minus some. Of about 160,000 clones listed, about nine tenths are singletons. This sequence originates from a man aged 50 or older with gastric cancer. The rearrangement uses TRBV30 and TRBJ2-3, with 8 bases lining up with TRBD2. The specimen was peripheral blood, collected from a patient treated with photon-based radiotherapy. The CDR3 protein is CAWGDKRETDTQYF. The CDR3 bases are TGTGCCTGGGGGGATAAGCGGGAGACAGATACGCAGTATTTT.